This paragraph reports one T cell receptor beta chain. Its specificity is unknown. The PCR had 60 Vbeta and 13 Jbeta primers. Using immunoSEQ multiplex PCR, the repertoire was profiled, and TCRdb retains in-frame clones only, with some absent. The sample consists of approximately 100,000 clones, around 77% of them appearing once. Trimming took off 2 bases at V and 2 bases at J, with 7 bases between the two ends. The CDR3 contains 13 residues. Germline assignment: CDR1 SNHLY and CDR2 FYNNEI. The sample is drawn from a study of cytomegalovirus exposure and HLA in healthy donors. Study-level points and caveats: When analyzed later, a missense DCLRE1C variant was found to be linked to TCR beta V- and J-gene trimming.

The receptor was isolated from a man aged 40-49 years in good health and CMV-seropositive. Sequencing input: PBMCs. The J gene is TRBJ2-7, the V gene TRBV2; D unresolved. The CDR3 here is CASSESVTYEQYF. The CDR3 DNA follows: TGTGCCAGCAGTGAATCGGTGACCTACGAGCAGTACTTC.